A selection of T cell receptor beta chains follows, all from one sample in a study of blood T cells in healthy people across ages. TCRdb redid the calling of the 5' RACE reads with MiXCR, one entry per CDR3 protein. Of around 1.7 million distinct CDR3 sequences in the sample, 28% were seen once. The sample was blood. The receptors here all came from a woman in her 30s in good health. Each CDR3 is given with its conserved first and last residue. The D gene is left open where the match is weak. Part of the rows lack a size; the others show once, few, many or a class for expanded clones.

j_call: TRBJ2-1; d_call: TRBD1; v_call: TRBV24-1; clone_size: .; cdr3_aa: CDTSDLRDSSYNEQFF; cdr3_nt: TGTGACACCAGTGATCTCCGGGACAGTTCCTACAATGAGCAGTTCTTC
j_call: TRBJ2-5; d_call: TRBD1; v_call: TRBV12-3/TRBV12-4; clone_size: few; cdr3_aa: CASSSTGTGVQETQYF; cdr3_nt: TGTGCCAGCAGTTCGACCGGGACAGGGGTTCAAGAGACCCAGTACTTC
j_call: TRBJ1-2; d_call: .; v_call: TRBV3-1; clone_size: .; cdr3_aa: CASKGGGLGYTF; cdr3_nt: TGTGCCAGCAAAGGGGGGGGGTTAGGCTACACCTTC
j_call: TRBJ1-2; d_call: .; v_call: TRBV29-1; clone_size: .; cdr3_aa: CSVELGNNYGYTF; cdr3_nt: TGCAGCGTTGAATTGGGAAACAACTATGGCTACACCTTC
j_call: TRBJ2-1; d_call: TRBD1; v_call: TRBV15; clone_size: few; cdr3_aa: CATSRQTGGDEQFF; cdr3_nt: TGTGCCACCAGCAGGCAAACAGGGGGCGATGAGCAGTTCTTC
j_call: TRBJ2-3; d_call: .; v_call: TRBV20-1; clone_size: many; cdr3_aa: CSAPLAGASTDTQYF; cdr3_nt: TGCAGTGCTCCTCTTGCGGGGGCGAGCACAGATACGCAGTATTTT
j_call: TRBJ2-3; d_call: .; v_call: TRBV20-1; clone_size: .; cdr3_aa: CSASNFRDTQYF; cdr3_nt: TGCAGTGCTAGTAATTTCAGAGATACGCAGTATTTT
j_call: TRBJ1-2; d_call: TRBD1; v_call: TRBV20-1; clone_size: many; cdr3_aa: CSATDRGYGYTF; cdr3_nt: TGCAGTGCTACTGACAGGGGGTATGGCTACACCTTC
j_call: TRBJ1-2; d_call: TRBD1; v_call: TRBV5-1; clone_size: .; cdr3_aa: CASSFTQTGGYGYTF; cdr3_nt: TGCGCCAGCAGCTTTACACAGACAGGGGGATATGGCTACACCTTC
j_call: TRBJ1-5; d_call: .; v_call: TRBV4-1; clone_size: few; cdr3_aa: CASSHGQTSNQPQHF; cdr3_nt: TGCGCCAGCAGCCATGGCCAAACTAGCAATCAGCCCCAGCATTTT
j_call: TRBJ1-1; d_call: .; v_call: TRBV4-1; clone_size: few; cdr3_aa: CASSHRTSNEAFF; cdr3_nt: TGCGCCAGCAGCCATAGGACAAGTAATGAAGCTTTCTTT
j_call: TRBJ2-7; d_call: .; v_call: TRBV7-2; clone_size: .; cdr3_aa: CASSLGGAGMPVYEQYF; cdr3_nt: TGTGCCAGCAGCTTAGGTGGGGCGGGGATGCCGGTCTACGAGCAGTACTTC
j_call: TRBJ2-3; d_call: .; v_call: TRBV21-1; clone_size: few; cdr3_aa: CASKINGTETLTDTQYF; cdr3_nt: TGTGCCAGCAAAATTAATGGGACAGAGACCCTCACAGATACGCAGTATTTT
j_call: TRBJ2-7; d_call: TRBD1; v_call: TRBV29-1; clone_size: .; cdr3_aa: CSVEDRRTGAEQYF; cdr3_nt: TGCAGCGTTGAAGATCGCCGGACAGGGGCCGAGCAGTACTTC
j_call: TRBJ2-7; d_call: TRBD2; v_call: TRBV29-1; clone_size: few; cdr3_aa: CSVKTGTSGNYEQYF; cdr3_nt: TGCAGCGTCAAAACCGGGACTAGCGGGAACTACGAGCAGTACTTC